These T cell receptor beta chains were read from a single sample in a study of shared clonotypes between healthy human individuals. TCRdb's copy holds only in-frame clones and misses some; the assay was immunoSEQ multiplex PCR. Of over a million clones listed, around 98% are singletons. Sequences were obtained from naive CD4+ T cells sorted from blood. These TCRs come from a man aged 30 to 39 in good health. Both conserved end residues are part of each CDR3. Fields, in order: V gene, clone size, D gene, J gene, CDR3 protein, CDR3 DNA. The D gene is left open where the match is weak. The size of a clone is reported for some rows only, either as once, few or many, or as a class for expanded clones.

V gene: TRBV5-4; clone size: .; D gene: .; J gene: TRBJ2-7; CDR3 protein: CASSPNRVPYEQYF; CDR3 DNA: TGTGCCAGCAGCCCAAACAGGGTCCCCTACGAGCAGTACTTC
V gene: TRBV20-1; clone size: .; D gene: .; J gene: TRBJ1-1; CDR3 protein: CSARRGWAFF; CDR3 DNA: TGCAGTGCTAGAAGAGGGTGGGCTTTCTTT
V gene: TRBV4-1; clone size: once; D gene: .; J gene: TRBJ2-2; CDR3 protein: CASSERVTGELFF; CDR3 DNA: TGCGCCAGCAGCGAACGGGTTACCGGGGAGCTGTTTTTT
V gene: TRBV7-3; clone size: .; D gene: TRBD1; J gene: TRBJ2-7; CDR3 protein: CASSLQGQSSYEQYF; CDR3 DNA: TGTGCCAGCAGCTTACAGGGACAGAGCTCCTACGAGCAGTACTTC
V gene: TRBV28; clone size: .; D gene: TRBD2; J gene: TRBJ2-7; CDR3 protein: CASRDIAGGPGEQYF; CDR3 DNA: TGTGCCAGCAGAGACATAGCGGGAGGGCCGGGAGAGCAGTACTTC
V gene: TRBV18; clone size: .; D gene: TRBD1; J gene: TRBJ2-5; CDR3 protein: CASSPSGQWSETQYF; CDR3 DNA: TGTGCCAGCTCACCTTCGGGACAGTGGTCGGAGACCCAGTACTTC
V gene: TRBV18; clone size: once; D gene: .; J gene: TRBJ2-7; CDR3 protein: CASSPKSSYEQYF; CDR3 DNA: TGTGCCAGCTCACCTAAGTCCTCCTACGAGCAGTACTTC
V gene: TRBV2; clone size: once; D gene: TRBD1; J gene: TRBJ2-2; CDR3 protein: CASSSTGGWTGELFF; CDR3 DNA: TGTGCCAGCAGTTCGACAGGGGGGTGGACCGGGGAGCTGTTTTTT
V gene: TRBV19; clone size: .; D gene: .; J gene: TRBJ2-6; CDR3 protein: CASSILTSGANVLTF; CDR3 DNA: TGTGCCAGTAGTATCCTGACCTCTGGGGCCAACGTCCTGACTTTC
V gene: TRBV5-1; clone size: .; D gene: TRBD1; J gene: TRBJ2-1; CDR3 protein: CASSTDRGRPVEFF; CDR3 DNA: TGCGCCAGCAGCACTGACAGGGGGCGGCCGGTGGAGTTCTTC
V gene: TRBV5-6; clone size: .; D gene: .; J gene: TRBJ2-1; CDR3 protein: CASSEARAGPNEQFF; CDR3 DNA: TGTGCCAGCAGCGAAGCTCGGGCAGGGCCCAATGAGCAGTTCTTC
V gene: TRBV5-4; clone size: .; D gene: .; J gene: TRBJ2-7; CDR3 protein: CASSPVPQGFYEQYF; CDR3 DNA: TGTGCCAGCAGCCCCGTACCCCAGGGCTTCTACGAGCAGTACTTC
V gene: TRBV2; clone size: .; D gene: TRBD1; J gene: TRBJ1-1; CDR3 protein: CASSEALLGGGRAFF; CDR3 DNA: TGTGCCAGCAGTGAAGCGCTCCTAGGGGGCGGGAGAGCTTTCTTT
V gene: TRBV10-3; clone size: .; D gene: .; J gene: TRBJ2-7; CDR3 protein: CAISGGTPYEQYF; CDR3 DNA: TGTGCCATCAGTGGGGGGACCCCCTACGAGCAGTACTTC
V gene: TRBV6-6; clone size: .; D gene: .; J gene: TRBJ1-4; CDR3 protein: CASKPDGATNEKLFF; CDR3 DNA: TGTGCCAGCAAACCAGACGGAGCAACTAATGAAAAACTGTTTTTT
V gene: TRBV18; clone size: once; D gene: .; J gene: TRBJ2-7; CDR3 protein: CASSPRGQPSYEQYF; CDR3 DNA: TGTGCCAGCTCACCACGAGGACAGCCATCCTACGAGCAGTACTTC
V gene: TRBV7-2; clone size: .; D gene: TRBD2; J gene: TRBJ2-7; CDR3 protein: CASSLLAGFYEQYF; CDR3 DNA: TGTGCCAGCAGCTTGTTAGCGGGATTCTACGAGCAGTACTTC
V gene: TRBV4-3; clone size: .; D gene: .; J gene: TRBJ1-2; CDR3 protein: CASSQDEGLSGYTF; CDR3 DNA: TGCGCCAGCAGCCAAGATGAGGGTTTGAGTGGCTACACCTTC
V gene: TRBV5-8; clone size: .; D gene: .; J gene: TRBJ1-3; CDR3 protein: CASSRGRQGNTIYF; CDR3 DNA: TGTGCCAGCAGCCGGGGCCGCCAAGGAAACACCATATATTTT
V gene: TRBV27; clone size: .; D gene: TRBD1; J gene: TRBJ1-4; CDR3 protein: CATLTQPPGQATNEKLFF; CDR3 DNA: TGTGCCACCTTGACCCAACCACCGGGACAGGCAACTAATGAAAAACTGTTTTTT
V gene: TRBV30; clone size: .; D gene: TRBD2; J gene: TRBJ2-7; CDR3 protein: CAWSLAGGWYEQYF; CDR3 DNA: TGTGCCTGGAGTTTGGCGGGAGGGTGGTACGAGCAGTACTTC
V gene: TRBV28; clone size: .; D gene: .; J gene: TRBJ2-3; CDR3 protein: CASSHNGDTQYF; CDR3 DNA: TGTGCCAGCAGTCATAATGGAGATACGCAGTATTTT
V gene: TRBV10-1; clone size: .; D gene: TRBD2; J gene: TRBJ2-3; CDR3 protein: CASSESGPGRATQYF; CDR3 DNA: TGCGCCAGCAGTGAGTCAGGTCCGGGGAGGGCTACGCAGTATTTT
V gene: TRBV27; clone size: .; D gene: .; J gene: TRBJ2-7; CDR3 protein: CASSFYSRHYEQYF; CDR3 DNA: TGTGCCAGCAGTTTCTACAGTCGTCACTACGAGCAGTACTTC
V gene: TRBV19; clone size: once; D gene: TRBD1; J gene: TRBJ1-1; CDR3 protein: CASSIWQGAPTEAFF; CDR3 DNA: TGTGCCAGTAGTATCTGGCAGGGGGCGCCCACTGAAGCTTTCTTT
V gene: TRBV5-4; clone size: .; D gene: .; J gene: TRBJ2-5; CDR3 protein: CASSETDSLGTQYF; CDR3 DNA: TGTGCCAGCAGCGAGACCGACAGCCTAGGGACCCAGTACTTC
V gene: TRBV19; clone size: .; D gene: TRBD1; J gene: TRBJ2-7; CDR3 protein: CASSISGQPSEQYF; CDR3 DNA: TGTGCCAGTAGTATCTCGGGACAGCCAAGCGAGCAGTACTTC
V gene: TRBV7-9; clone size: .; D gene: .; J gene: TRBJ1-1; CDR3 protein: CASSSGHEGGTEAFF; CDR3 DNA: TGTGCCAGCAGCTCTGGACACGAGGGGGGCACTGAAGCTTTCTTT
V gene: TRBV9; clone size: once; D gene: .; J gene: TRBJ1-4; CDR3 protein: CASITGGTKDEKLFF; CDR3 DNA: TGTGCCAGCATCACTGGTGGGACAAAGGATGAAAAACTGTTTTTT
V gene: TRBV10-1; clone size: once; D gene: .; J gene: TRBJ2-6; CDR3 protein: CASSEGGFGGANVLTF; CDR3 DNA: TGCGCCAGCAGTGAAGGAGGATTTGGTGGGGCCAACGTCCTGACTTTC
V gene: TRBV5-4; clone size: .; D gene: .; J gene: TRBJ2-3; CDR3 protein: CASSLRQGGPTDTQYF; CDR3 DNA: TGTGCCAGCAGCTTGAGACAGGGAGGTCCCACAGATACGCAGTATTTT
V gene: TRBV7-3; clone size: .; D gene: .; J gene: TRBJ2-7; CDR3 protein: CASSLSRGEQYF; CDR3 DNA: TGTGCCAGCAGCCTCAGCCGGGGCGAGCAGTACTTC
V gene: TRBV5-6; clone size: .; D gene: .; J gene: TRBJ2-3; CDR3 protein: CASSLQGRTDTQYF; CDR3 DNA: TGTGCCAGCAGCTTGCAGGGGCGCACAGATACGCAGTATTTT
V gene: TRBV7-9; clone size: .; D gene: .; J gene: TRBJ2-7; CDR3 protein: CASSLAWVPAHEQYF; CDR3 DNA: TGTGCCAGCAGCTTAGCTTGGGTCCCCGCCCACGAGCAGTACTTC
V gene: TRBV6-5; clone size: .; D gene: .; J gene: TRBJ2-5; CDR3 protein: CASTQGETQYF; CDR3 DNA: TGTGCCAGCACCCAAGGAGAGACCCAGTACTTC
V gene: TRBV6-5; clone size: .; D gene: .; J gene: TRBJ2-3; CDR3 protein: CASSYMSSGTDTQYF; CDR3 DNA: TGTGCCAGCAGTTACATGAGTTCCGGCACAGATACGCAGTATTTT